Below, one T cell receptor (beta chain) is given with its context. This sample stems from a study of blood T cell repertoires in COVID-19. On the study more broadly: Sites in the United States, Italy and Spain provided acute and convalescent COVID-19 samples.

Germline values: CDR1 LGHDT, CDR2 YNNKEL (reference sequence). With 0 bases clipped from V and 3 bases from J, the junction kept 9 bases outside the gene matches. The CDR3 contains 18 residues. Participant-given clinical history determined each cohort assignment. Cohort 3 recovered donors had two negative PCRs, clearance, or symptom resolution. Assay used: immunoSEQ multiplex PCR; TCRdb lists only in-frame clones, some missing. The profile shows some 490,000 clones, 88% of them singletons. Specimen: PBMCs or T cells enriched from blood (not recorded which). The sequence was collected from an older woman who had recovered from COVID-19. The chain uses TRBV3-1 (or the pseudogene TRBV3-2) and TRBJ2-7, with 12 positions matching TRBD2. This CDR3 is CASSQDRLAGAFVYEQYF. The CDR3 coding sequence is TGTGCCAGCAGCCAAGATAGACTAGCGGGGGCCTTCGTCTACGAGCAGTACTTC.